This passage covers 19 T cell receptor beta chains from one sample sequenced in a study of low-dose radiotherapy and immunotherapy resistance in tumors. Time point denoted: after trial treatment. This sample's treatment: LDRT plus nivolumab, ipilimumab, low-dose cyclophosphamide and aspirin (RACIN trial). Both TCRalpha and TCRbeta chains were reverse transcribed with V-gene-specific primers. Over roughly 20 PCR cycles, TCRs were amplified from a constant-region primer and V-primer adapter. Each CDR3 protein is one row after TCRdb ran MiXCR on the reads. This sample carries tens of thousands of distinct CDR3 sequences, around 17% of them seen once, and the ten largest clones take approximately 1.5%. The material was PBMCs, obtained after low-dose radiotherapy plus immunotherapy. The origin of the receptors is a male donor with prostate cancer.

Only a few counts were recorded for this clonotype. The V and J genes are TRBV3-1 and TRBJ1-2; weak D call: TRBD1 (6 bases). The CDR3 loop spans 12 amino acids. Germline V gene lookup returns CDR1 LGHDT and CDR2 YNNKEL (reference sequence). Trimming took off 1 base at V and 7 bases at J, with 7 bases between the two ends. The CDR3 is CASSQAGAGYTF. The CDR3 region has the DNA TGTGCCAGCAGCCAAGCGGGGGCTGGCTACACCTTC. The variable domain in full, with the rest retrieved from reference TRBV3-1 and TRBJ1-2, is DTAVSQTPKYLVTQMGNDKSIKCEQNLGHDTMYWYKQDSKKFLKIMFSYNNKELIINETVPNRFSPKSPDKAHLNLHINSLELGDSAVYFCASSQAGAGYTFGSGTRLTVV.

This clonotype was detected many times. This sequence joins TRBV5-6 and TRBJ2-1; 8 positions agree with TRBD2. This CDR3 is built from 14 residues. Germline V CDR1 and CDR2: SGHDT, YYEEEE. The trim removed 1 base at V and 6 bases at J, leaving 3 bases unmatched. The CDR3 nucleotides read TGTGCCAGCAGCTTGCGGGAGGGCCTCAATGAGCAGTTCTTC. Translation gives CASSLREGLNEQFF.

In the case of this clonotype: This likely reflects a read error, since a far larger clone is one base away. The rearrangement joins TRBV6-8 to TRBJ2-7; TRBD1 might be the D (5 bases). Germline V lookup: CDR1 MNHGY, CDR2 SAAAGT. V lost 8 bases, J lost 5 bases, and 10 bases lay in between. The CDR3 is made up of 11 amino acids. The CDR3 DNA sequence: TGTGCCAGCGGACAAGGCAACGAGCAGTACTTC. Its protein is CASGQGNEQYF.

V is TRBV7-2 and J is TRBJ1-5; D uncertain. The CDR3 totals 15 residues. Trimming removed 5 bases from V and 0 bases from J, with 11 bases in between. Germline CDR1 is SGHTA and CDR2 is FQGNSA. The CDR3 here is CASSPGRYSNQPQHF. DNA of the CDR3: TGTGCCAGCAGCCCGGGTCGGTATAGCAATCAGCCCCAGCATTTT. The variable domain in full, completed from reference TRBV7-2 and TRBJ1-5, reads GAGVSQSPSNKVTEKGKDVELRCDPISGHTALYWYRQSLGQGLEFLIYFQGNSAPDKSGLPSDRFSAERTGGSVSTLTIQRTQQEDSAVYLCASSPGRYSNQPQHFGDGTRLSIL.

This clonotype was found many times. The gene calls are TRBV13 and TRBJ2-7; 11 positions agree with TRBD2. V shed 5 bases and J 4 bases; nucleotides not matched to a gene: 13. This CDR3 region has 17 residues. Germline V gene sequence: CDR1 PRHDT, CDR2 FYEKMQ (reference sequence). The DNA of the CDR3 is TGTGCCAGCAGCCTCGCCAAAGGACTAGCGGGCCGTTACGAGCAGTACTTC. Protein product: CASSLAKGLAGRYEQYF.

At least ten counts were recorded for this clonotype. This may stem from a read error, because a much larger clone lies one nucleotide away. This sequence joins TRBV27 and TRBJ1-5, with a weak D call TRBD1 (6 bases). V lost 5 bases and J 4 bases, leaving 9 bases between the germline ends. Germline V gene data show CDR1 as MNHEY and CDR2 as SMNVEV (reference sequence). The CDR3 has 13 residues. The DNA for the CDR3 is TGTGCCAGCAGTGGGACACATAATCAGCCCCAGCATTTT. Translating it yields CASSGTHNQPQHF.

This clonotype was counted a single time. A much larger clone lies a single base off, so this may be a read error. The genes are TRBV30 and TRBJ1-2; perhaps TRBD1 as D (6 bases). The V and J ends lost 3 bases and 5 bases respectively, with 31 bases between them. This CDR3 is built from 19 residues. Per germline, CDR1 GTSNPN and CDR2 SVGIG (reference sequence). In DNA form, the CDR3 reads TGTGCCTGGAGAGTACGGGGGCTACCGGGACTTGCTAGGGGGTATGGCTACACCTTC. It yields the protein CAWRVRGLPGLARGYGYTF.

There are a few counts of this clonotype. The chain uses TRBV13 and TRBJ1-1, with 8 bases matching TRBD1. V was pared by 5 bases and J by 3 bases, with 11 bases of the junction left unmatched. Germline V gene sequence: CDR1 PRHDT, CDR2 FYEKMQ (reference sequence). The CDR3 extends over 16 amino acids. CDR3 amino acids: CASSPRQGRGDTEAFF. As DNA, the CDR3 is TGTGCCAGCAGCCCCAGACAGGGGAGGGGCGACACTGAAGCTTTCTTT.

About this clonotype: The likely explanation is a read error, given a far larger clone one base away. The chain carries TRBV2 and TRBJ2-1; 10 positions agree with TRBD1. The CDR3 loop spans 15 amino acids. The V gene end was trimmed by 5 bases and the J gene end by 13 bases; junction bases not matched to a gene: 14. From germline, CDR1 is SNHLY and CDR2 FYNNEI. CDR3: CASSWRTGGQETQFF. Written as DNA, the CDR3 is TGTGCCAGCAGTTGGAGGACAGGGGGTCAGGAGACCCAGTTCTTC.

This clonotype was detected only a few times. V usage is TRBV18 and J usage is TRBJ1-5; TRBD1 aligns across 8 bases. The CDR3 runs 16 residues. Trimming took 4 bases from V and 1 from J; bases not matched to a gene: 6. Germline V gene lookup returns CDR1 KGHSH and CDR2 LQKENI. In DNA form, the CDR3 reads TGTGCCAGCTCACTGGTGAGGACAGGGAGCAATCAGCCCCAGCATTTT. It encodes CASSLVRTGSNQPQHF.

This clonotype has a count of ten or more. The chain carries TRBV15 and TRBJ1-2; D might be TRBD1 (5 bases). Germline V gives CDR1 LNHNV, CDR2 YYDKDF (reference sequence). V lost 0 bases, J lost 5 bases, and 13 bases lay in between. This CDR3 contains 15 residues. The CDR3 spells CATSRDLGQGYGYTF. CDR3 DNA sequence: TGTGCCACCAGCAGAGATTTGGGCCAGGGTTATGGCTACACCTTC.

This clonotype was detected ten times or more. This chain uses TRBV2 with TRBJ2-1; 8 bases are a match to TRBD1. The CDR3 is made up of 16 amino acids. The V and J ends lost 2 bases and 7 bases, in that order; junction bases with no gene match: 10. Germline V gene sequence: CDR1 SNHLY, CDR2 FYNNEI. CDR3 nucleotide sequence: TGTGCCAGCAGTGAATGGGGTCAGGGGGCAGGTAATGAGCAGTTCTTC. This encodes CASSEWGQGAGNEQFF.

This clonotype showed up many times. The chain has TRBV20-1 and TRBJ2-2, with 10 bases that match TRBD1. Trimming removed 0 bases from V and 3 bases from J; junction bases left unmatched: 7. CDR1 and CDR2 from the germline V gene are DFQATT and SNEGSKA (reference sequence). The CDR3 contains 17 residues. Written as DNA, the CDR3 is TGCAGTGCTAGAGATTCCTTGACAGGGGGCTACACCGGGGAGCTGTTTTTT. Its translation is CSARDSLTGGYTGELFF.

The chain couples TRBV4-3 to TRBJ2-5; D is possibly TRBD1 or TRBD2 (5 bases each). Germline V gene data show CDR1 as LGHNA and CDR2 as YSLEER. V was pared by 4 bases and J by 5 bases, with 11 bases between. The CDR3 runs 13 residues. For the CDR3, the DNA is TGCGCCAGCAGCCGGGGGATAGGGGAGACCCAGTACTTC. Translating it yields CASSRGIGETQYF.

This clonotype was detected many times. The chain combines TRBV4-1 with TRBJ2-2; 7 positions agree with TRBD2. There are 17 residues in the CDR3. Germline trimming cut 0 bases from V and 5 bases from J; bases unmatched to any gene: 9. Germline V gives CDR1 MGHRA, CDR2 YSYEKL. CDR3 in amino acids: CASSQDGGGMRTGELFF. DNA of the CDR3: TGCGCCAGCAGCCAAGATGGGGGGGGGATGAGGACCGGGGAGCTGTTTTTT.

The CDR3 DNA reads TGTGCCAGCAGTCGGGGACTAGCCAAGGGTAATGAGCAGTTCTTC. Residues: CASSRGLAKGNEQFF. The V gene is TRBV12-3 or TRBV12-4, the J gene TRBJ2-1; 9 bases are shared with TRBD2. The CDR3 has 15 amino acids. The V and J ends lost 5 bases and 7 bases, in that order; junction bases with no gene match: 9.

At least ten counts were recorded for this clonotype. V is TRBV28 and J is TRBJ2-1, with 10 bases matching TRBD2. J was trimmed by 0 bases and V by 6 bases; bases with no gene match: 2. Germline V gives CDR1 MDHEN, CDR2 SYDVKM. This CDR3 is built from 15 residues. CDR3 region: CASRGLASSYNEQFF. CDR3 DNA sequence: TGTGCCAGCAGGGGACTAGCGAGCTCCTACAATGAGCAGTTCTTC.

At least ten counts were recorded for this clonotype. The genes are TRBV18 and TRBJ2-2; D call uncertain. The CDR3 has 13 amino acids. CDR1 KGHSH and CDR2 LQKENI come from the germline V gene. The V end lost 8 bases, the J end lost 5 bases, and 12 bases lay between the germline ends. Here the CDR3 reads CASATVGTGELFF. CDR3 sequence (DNA): TGTGCCAGCGCGACGGTGGGGACCGGGGAGCTGTTTTTT.

This sequence joins TRBV5-1 and TRBJ1-5; D unclear. The CDR3 extends over 15 amino acids. Germline V gene lookup returns CDR1 SGHRS and CDR2 YFSETQ. V dropped 0 bases and J dropped 4 bases, with 11 bases sitting between them. CDR3 sequence: CASSLGNTANQPQHF. The CDR3 region has the DNA TGCGCCAGCAGCTTGGGAAACACGGCAAATCAGCCCCAGCATTTT.